The 19 T cell receptor beta chains below come from one sample, sequenced in a study of T cell clonality in common variable immunodeficiency. This table comes from immunoSEQ multiplex PCR, and its TCRdb copy is limited to in-frame clones, with some not included. The sample presents some 53,000 clones, none singletons. The specimen sequenced was peripheral blood mononuclear cells. These receptors came from a person aged 18 to 75 in good health.

This clone was recorded many times. The CDR3 goes on 3 residues after the read ends, and that part is filled in from the germline J gene. This chain links TRBV29-1 with TRBJ2-2; the D gene is possibly TRBD1 (5 bases). Germline V CDR1 and CDR2: SQVTM, ANQGSEA. The CDR3 is 13 residues long. With 3 bases removed from V and 6 bases from J, the gap between germline ends came to 11 bases. The CDR3 protein is CSVDREGAGELFF. CDR3 DNA (partial): TGCAGCGTTGACAGGGAAGGGGCCGGGGAG.

This clone was counted ten times or more. The read ends 3 residues early relative to the CDR3; the germline J gene fills the gap. The rearrangement joins TRBV7-9 to TRBJ2-1; 7 bases fit TRBD2. The trim removed 5 bases at V and 5 bases at J, leaving 9 bases unmatched. This CDR3 spans 15 amino acids. In germline, CDR1 is SEHNR, CDR2 FQNEAQ (reference sequence). The CDR3 sequence is CASSGEGTENNEQFF. The sequenced part of the CDR3 DNA is TGTGCCAGCAGCGGGGAGGGGACTGAGAACAATGAG.

This clone was picked up a small number of times. Sequencing ends 3 residues short of the CDR3 end; the germline J gene provides the rest. The chain couples TRBV7-9 to TRBJ2-7; TRBD1 agrees at 10 bases. CDR3 length: 15 amino acids. The junction had 4 bases not matched to a gene; V was cut back by 1 base and J by 4 bases. Germline V lookup: CDR1 SEHNR, CDR2 FQNEAQ (reference sequence). Partial CDR3 DNA: TGTGCCAGCAGCTTAGGACAGGGGGCGGCGTACGAG. Amino acids: CASSLGQGAAYE. The full CDR3 protein reads CASSLGQGAAYEQYF.

The sample holds many counts of this clone. The CDR3: CASSRRGHQNQPQHF. The DNA read from the CDR3 is TGTGCCAGCAGCCGCCGAGGACACCAAAATCAGCCC. The chain carries TRBV13 and TRBJ1-5, with a weak D call TRBD1 (5 bases). The read stops 3 residues short of the end of the CDR3; the missing end is completed from the germline J gene. V lost 5 bases to trimming and J lost 4 bases, with 15 bases between them. The CDR3 covers 15 residues. CDR1 is PRHDT and CDR2 is FYEKMQ in the germline V gene (reference sequence).

Many counts were recorded for this clone. The CDR3 extends 3 residues past the end of the read, so its final part is completed from the germline J gene. V gene TRBV30 combines with J gene TRBJ2-2, with 8 bases that match TRBD1. The CDR3 consists of 14 residues. J lost 0 bases, V lost 7 bases, and 4 bases had no gene match. CDR1 is GTSNPN, CDR2 SVGIG, per germline (reference sequence). The DNA read from the CDR3 is TGTGCCTACCGACAGGGGACGAACACCGGGGAG. It codes for CAYRQGTNTGE. From start to end, the CDR3 is CAYRQGTNTGELFF.

At least ten counts were recorded for this clone. The read ends 3 residues shy of where the CDR3 ends; the end is completed using the germline J gene. The V call is TRBV4-2, the J call TRBJ2-7; TRBD2 matches 9 bases. This CDR3 region has 16 residues. Germline trimming cut 1 base from V and 2 bases from J; bases unmatched to any gene: 6. Germline V gives CDR1 LGHNA, CDR2 YNFKEQ. CDR3 sequence reads: CASSQAPLAGTYEQYF. Incomplete CDR3 DNA: TGTGCCAGCAGCCAAGCCCCCCTAGCGGGGACCTACGAG.

This clone was seen many times. Sequencing ends 3 residues short of the CDR3 end; the germline J gene provides the rest. This chain uses TRBV12-3 or TRBV12-4 with TRBJ1-2, with 7 bases matching TRBD1. CDR3 length: 13 residues. The CDR3 protein is CASSRDSGLSYTF. Partial CDR3 DNA: TGTGCCAGCAGCCGGGACAGTGGTTTGTCC.

The sample holds many counts of this clone. The read ends 3 residues shy of where the CDR3 ends; the end is completed using the germline J gene. The gene calls are TRBV6-4 and TRBJ2-1, with TRBD2 matching over 7 bases. The V and J ends lost 4 bases and 6 bases, in that order; junction bases with no gene match: 9. CDR1 and CDR2 from the germline V gene are MRHNA and SNTAGT. The CDR3 runs to 15 residues. The covered CDR3 bases are TGTGCCAGCAGTGCCTTAGCGGGTACCCCCAATGAG. The encoded protein is CASSALAGTPNE. In full, the CDR3 is CASSALAGTPNEQFF.

This clone was found many times. The read terminates 3 residues ahead of where the CDR3 ends, so the germline J gene completes it. This chain links TRBV5-1 with TRBJ2-5; D might be TRBD1 (7 bases). This CDR3 region has 14 residues. The ends were cut back, 4 bases at V and 5 bases at J, with 15 bases in the middle. Germline CDR1 and CDR2: SGHRS and YFSETQ. The CDR3 loop is CASSRQGGRETQYF. The covered CDR3 bases are TGCGCCAGCAGCCGCCAGGGGGGACGGGAGACC.

Ten or more counts support this clone. Read data end 3 residues before the CDR3 end; the end is taken from the germline J gene. J is TRBJ2-3 and V is TRBV12-3 or TRBV12-4; 7 bases are a match to TRBD2. The ends lost 3 bases at V and 0 bases at J; junction bases unmatched: 3. The CDR3 spans 15 residues. CDR3 DNA, as far as it was read: TGTGCCAGCAGTTTCGGAGCGGGGAGCACAGATACG. This sequence encodes CASSFGAGSTDT. In full, the CDR3 reads CASSFGAGSTDTQYF.

This clone has at least ten counts. At one of its ends the junction is not consistent with the germline gene, which may arise from a read error. With the read ending 3 residues before the CDR3 end, the germline J gene is used to fill in that end. The J gene is TRBJ2-5, the V gene TRBV7-7, with 9 positions matching TRBD2. Looked up from germline, CDR1 is SSHAT and CDR2 is FNYEAQ (reference sequence). The length of the CDR3 is 15 residues. CDR3 loop: CASSLSPSGKETQYF. Incomplete CDR3 DNA: TGTGCTAGCAGCTTATCACCTAGCGGGAAAGAGACC.

This clone was found a few times. The read ends 3 residues before the CDR3 terminus; that terminus is restored from the germline J gene. The V gene is TRBV7-9, the J gene TRBJ2-5; no firm D call. CDR3 length: 15 residues. Germline CDR1 reads SEHNR; CDR2 reads FQNEAQ (reference sequence). V was pared by 1 base and J by 4 bases, with 13 bases between. This CDR3 is CASSLGQASRETQYF. Incomplete CDR3 DNA: TGTGCCAGCAGCTTAGGGCAGGCCTCCAGAGAGACC.

This clone was counted many times. The CDR3 extends 3 residues past the end of the read, so its final part is completed from the germline J gene. V usage is TRBV2 and J usage is TRBJ2-5; 9 bases align to TRBD1. CDR3 length equals 14 residues. Trimming cost V 7 bases and J 5 bases; bases outside gene matches: 8. The germline gives CDR1 SNHLY, CDR2 FYNNEI. This chain's CDR3 is CASIPGTGSETQYF. Incomplete CDR3 DNA: TGTGCCAGCATCCCCGGGACAGGGAGCGAGACC.

About this clone itself: The observed sequence ends 3 residues before the CDR3 terminus, with the missing tail filled in from the germline J gene. V gene TRBV7-9 combines with J gene TRBJ1-5, with D possibly being TRBD1 (5 bases). Trimming pared 5 bases from V and 7 bases from J, leaving 12 bases between. This CDR3 is 13 amino acids long. In germline, CDR1 is SEHNR, CDR2 FQNEAQ (reference sequence). Partial CDR3 DNA: TGTGCCAGCAGCCAGGGTCAGGGACAGCCC. Protein sequence: CASSQGQGQP. The entire CDR3 protein reads CASSQGQGQPQHF.

This clone has at least ten counts. The read finishes 3 residues shy of the CDR3 end, and the germline J gene is used to complete it. The chain uses TRBV7-2 and TRBJ2-7, with D perhaps assigned TRBD1 or TRBD2 (5 bases each). This CDR3 is 14 amino acids long. V dropped 6 bases and J dropped 0 bases, with 12 bases sitting between them. CDR1 and CDR2 from the germline V gene are SGHTA and FQGNSA. CDR3 amino acids: CASRMAGSSYEQYF. CDR3 DNA (partial): TGTGCCAGCAGAATGGCAGGGAGCTCCTACGAG.

At least ten counts were recorded for this clone. Sequencing ends 3 residues short of the CDR3 end; the germline J gene provides the rest. The V call is TRBV29-1, the J call TRBJ1-1; TRBD1 matches at 8 bases. CDR1 and CDR2 from the germline V gene are SQVTM and ANQGSEA. V shed 3 bases and J 2 bases; nucleotides not matched to a gene: 8. This CDR3 comprises 15 residues. CDR3 sequence reads: CSVEGEDRGNTEAFF. The part of the CDR3 DNA that was read is TGCAGCGTTGAGGGAGAAGACAGGGGAAACACTGAA.

This clone has more than one count but fewer than ten. The DNA ends 3 residues before the CDR3 does, and the rest of the CDR3 is filled in from the germline J gene. This chain connects TRBV2 to TRBJ2-3; 12 nucleotides line up with TRBD2. The CDR3 sequence is 16 residues long. Germline values: CDR1 SNHLY, CDR2 FYNNEI. Unmatched junction bases numbered 8, after V lost 6 bases and J lost 4 bases. The CDR3 is CASSRLAGVVADTQYF. The CDR3 bases that were read are TGTGCCAGCAGCCGACTAGCGGGAGTAGTGGCAGATACG.

In its sample, this clone was seen many times. The sequenced CDR3 bases are TGTGCCAGCAGGCTGGCTAGGAGAGCCTACAATGAG. This codes for CASRLARRAYNE. The CDR3 reads in full as CASRLARRAYNEQFF. The chain is built from TRBV7-9 and TRBJ2-1; D not certain. Read coverage stops 3 residues before the CDR3 terminus; the germline J gene supplies the remainder. The V end lost 6 bases, the J end lost 2 bases, and 14 bases lay between the germline ends. Germline assignment: CDR1 SEHNR and CDR2 FQNEAQ (reference sequence). The CDR3 loop spans 15 amino acids.

For this clone: Sequencing ends 3 residues short of the CDR3 end; the germline J gene provides the rest. The chain has TRBV2 and TRBJ2-2, with a weak D call TRBD1 (5 bases). The germline V gene encodes CDR1 SNHLY and CDR2 FYNNEI. The length of the CDR3 is 16 residues. The CDR3 here is CASSLDRTSGANVLFF. The covered CDR3 bases are TGTGCCAGCAGTTTAGATAGGACCTCTGGGGCCAACGTG.